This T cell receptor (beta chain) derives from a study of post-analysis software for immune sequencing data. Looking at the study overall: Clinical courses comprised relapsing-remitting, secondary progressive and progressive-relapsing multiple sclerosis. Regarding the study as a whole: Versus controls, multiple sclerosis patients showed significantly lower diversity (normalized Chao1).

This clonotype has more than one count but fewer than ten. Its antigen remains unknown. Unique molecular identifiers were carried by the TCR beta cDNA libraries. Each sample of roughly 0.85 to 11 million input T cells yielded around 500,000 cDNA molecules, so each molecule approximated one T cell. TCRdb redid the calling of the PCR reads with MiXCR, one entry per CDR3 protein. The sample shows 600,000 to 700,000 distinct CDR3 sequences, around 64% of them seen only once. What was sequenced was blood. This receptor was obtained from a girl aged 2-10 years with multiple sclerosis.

The CDR3 is CASSLSTGEETQYF. CDR3 nucleotide sequence: TGCGCCAGCAGCTTGTCGACGGGAGAGGAGACCCAGTACTTC. The rearrangement joins TRBV5-1 to TRBJ2-5, with a tentative D call TRBD2 (6 bases). Germline V lookup: CDR1 SGHRS, CDR2 YFSETQ. CDR3 length equals 14 residues. Trimming removed 1 base at V and 5 bases at J, with 12 bases between.